The rows below give T cell receptor beta chains drawn from one sample of a study of T-cell memory formation after mild COVID-19. TCRdb analysed the 5' RACE reads with MiXCR anew, one entry per CDR3 protein. The sample includes 250,000 to 350,000 distinct CDR3 sequences, roughly 17% seen only once; the top ten take 20% to 25%. Sequenced material: PBMCs or a T cell subset sorted from them (not recorded which). These receptors all come from a man younger than 35 who had mild COVID-19 (a few samples of this study predate the infection). Cell type and time point are not known. CDR3s include the opening cysteine and the closing phenylalanine or tryptophan. The D gene is left open where the match is weak. The listing skips clone size in some rows; elsewhere it reads once, few, many or a size class.

j_gene: TRBJ2-1; d_gene: TRBD2; abundance: few; v_gene: TRBV5-1; CDR3nt: TGCGCCAGCAGCTTGGCTGCGACTAGCGGGGGGCGACGCTCCTACAATGAGCAGTTCTTC; CDR3aa: CASSLAATSGGRRSYNEQFF
j_gene: TRBJ2-3; d_gene: TRBD2; abundance: many; v_gene: TRBV5-1; CDR3nt: TGCGCCAGCAGTCGAGGACTAGACACAGATACGCAGTATTTT; CDR3aa: CASSRGLDTDTQYF
j_gene: TRBJ2-1; d_gene: -; abundance: few; v_gene: TRBV25-1; CDR3nt: TGTGCCAGCAGTGTGGGTGGAGCCTACAATGAGCAGTTCTTC; CDR3aa: CASSVGGAYNEQFF
j_gene: TRBJ2-5; d_gene: -; abundance: many; v_gene: TRBV15; CDR3nt: TGTGCCACCAGCAGAAGACGACTAGTAAGAGGGGAGACCCAGTACTTC; CDR3aa: CATSRRRLVRGETQYF
j_gene: TRBJ2-7; d_gene: TRBD1; abundance: -; v_gene: TRBV13; CDR3nt: TGTGCCAGCAGCTTAGGACAGGGGGCATTTACTGTGCAGTACTTC; CDR3aa: CASSLGQGAFTVQYF
j_gene: TRBJ2-5; d_gene: -; abundance: few; v_gene: TRBV11-2; CDR3nt: TGTGCCAGCAGCTTAGATTGGCTAGCCCCTGACCGAACGGGGACCCAGTACTTC; CDR3aa: CASSLDWLAPDRTGTQYF
j_gene: TRBJ1-4; d_gene: -; abundance: few; v_gene: TRBV5-1; CDR3nt: TGCGCCAGCAGCTTAGACATCGGGGATGAAAAACTGTTTTTT; CDR3aa: CASSLDIGDEKLFF
j_gene: TRBJ1-2; d_gene: -; abundance: many; v_gene: TRBV12-3/TRBV12-4; CDR3nt: TGTGCCAGCACCCTAAGGGGGTCCTATGGCTACACCTTC; CDR3aa: CASTLRGSYGYTF
j_gene: TRBJ2-2; d_gene: -; abundance: few; v_gene: TRBV7-9; CDR3nt: TGTGCCAGCAGCACGGGACCGGCGAACACCGGGGAGCTGTTTTTT; CDR3aa: CASSTGPANTGELFF
j_gene: TRBJ2-3; d_gene: -; abundance: few; v_gene: TRBV29-1; CDR3nt: TGCAGCGTTGGCCCCCCCCAGTATTTT; CDR3aa: CSVGPPQYF
j_gene: TRBJ2-3; d_gene: TRBD1; abundance: -; v_gene: TRBV7-2; CDR3nt: TGTGCCAGCAGCTCCTGGACAGGCTTGGCAGATACGCAGTATTTT; CDR3aa: CASSSWTGLADTQYF
j_gene: TRBJ2-2; d_gene: TRBD2; abundance: many; v_gene: TRBV5-4; CDR3nt: TGTGCCAGCAGCTTGGTTGCGGGGGATACCGGGGAGCTGTTTTTT; CDR3aa: CASSLVAGDTGELFF
j_gene: TRBJ2-5; d_gene: -; abundance: -; v_gene: TRBV7-8; CDR3nt: TGTGCCAGCAGCTTAGACCGTCAGCAAGAGACCCAGTACTTC; CDR3aa: CASSLDRQQETQYF
j_gene: TRBJ1-6; d_gene: -; abundance: -; v_gene: TRBV7-6; CDR3nt: TGTGCCAGCAGCTTAGGGTCAGATTCACCCCTCCACTTT; CDR3aa: CASSLGSDSPLHF
j_gene: TRBJ1-5; d_gene: -; abundance: -; v_gene: TRBV18; CDR3nt: TGTGCCAGCTCACCCTCGGGGAGTCTTCAGCCCCAGCATTTT; CDR3aa: CASSPSGSLQPQHF
j_gene: TRBJ1-1; d_gene: -; abundance: few; v_gene: TRBV5-6; CDR3nt: TGTGCCAGCAGCTTAGGTGGGGCGCTGGGAACTGAAGCTTTCTTT; CDR3aa: CASSLGGALGTEAFF
j_gene: TRBJ2-3; d_gene: TRBD2; abundance: few; v_gene: TRBV20-1; CDR3nt: TGCAGTGCTGGGGGACTAGCGAGCACAGATACGCAGTATTTT; CDR3aa: CSAGGLASTDTQYF
j_gene: TRBJ2-7; d_gene: -; abundance: many; v_gene: TRBV20-1; CDR3nt: TGCAGTGCTACGCTCCGGGACCCTTACGAGCAGTACTTC; CDR3aa: CSATLRDPYEQYF
j_gene: TRBJ2-3; d_gene: TRBD2; abundance: many; v_gene: TRBV7-8; CDR3nt: TGTGCCAGCAGCTTAGTAGGACTAGCGGGTCCAGATACGCAGTATTTT; CDR3aa: CASSLVGLAGPDTQYF
j_gene: TRBJ2-2; d_gene: -; abundance: few; v_gene: TRBV7-8; CDR3nt: TGTGCCAGCAGCTTAGTCGCAGCTAACACCGGGGAGCTGTTTTTT; CDR3aa: CASSLVAANTGELFF
j_gene: TRBJ2-1; d_gene: TRBD1; abundance: few; v_gene: TRBV6-6; CDR3nt: TGTGCCAGCAGTTACCCTGCCCAGGGGGCGAATGAGCAGTTCTTC; CDR3aa: CASSYPAQGANEQFF
j_gene: TRBJ2-3; d_gene: -; abundance: few; v_gene: TRBV11-1; CDR3nt: TGTGCCAGCAGCTACGGGGTATGGGATACGCAGTATTTT; CDR3aa: CASSYGVWDTQYF
j_gene: TRBJ1-1; d_gene: -; abundance: few; v_gene: TRBV6-2/TRBV6-3; CDR3nt: TGTGCCAGCAGACGGGTAACATCCCACACTGAAGCTTTCTTT; CDR3aa: CASRRVTSHTEAFF
j_gene: TRBJ2-5; d_gene: -; abundance: few; v_gene: TRBV7-9; CDR3nt: TGTGCCAGCAGCTTACTCCAGCCCTCAGAGACCCAGTACTTC; CDR3aa: CASSLLQPSETQYF
j_gene: TRBJ1-2; d_gene: -; abundance: -; v_gene: TRBV27; CDR3nt: TGTGCCAGCAGTTCCCCAAGCGGCTATGGCTACACCTTC; CDR3aa: CASSSPSGYGYTF
j_gene: TRBJ1-3; d_gene: -; abundance: many; v_gene: TRBV4-3; CDR3nt: TGCGCCAGCAGCCCCTGGGACCGTGGAAACACCATATATTTT; CDR3aa: CASSPWDRGNTIYF
j_gene: TRBJ2-2; d_gene: TRBD2; abundance: -; v_gene: TRBV3-1; CDR3nt: TGTGCCAGCAGCCCTCGGGGGGAAGGGGACACCGGGGAGCTGTTTTTT; CDR3aa: CASSPRGEGDTGELFF
j_gene: TRBJ1-5; d_gene: -; abundance: -; v_gene: TRBV2; CDR3nt: TGTGCCAGCAGTTATCGGCAGGGGAGGAATCAGCCCCAGCATTTT; CDR3aa: CASSYRQGRNQPQHF
j_gene: TRBJ2-2; d_gene: TRBD1; abundance: few; v_gene: TRBV6-5; CDR3nt: TGTGCCAGCAGGCCTCGACAGGGGAACACCGGGGAGCTGTTTTTT; CDR3aa: CASRPRQGNTGELFF
j_gene: TRBJ1-5; d_gene: -; abundance: few; v_gene: TRBV4-1; CDR3nt: TGCGCCAGCAGCCATGGGAGGACAGTCCTCGATAGCAATCAGCCCCAGCATTTT; CDR3aa: CASSHGRTVLDSNQPQHF
j_gene: TRBJ2-1; d_gene: -; abundance: many; v_gene: TRBV6-5; CDR3nt: TGTGCCAGCAGTTATTCCCGCGGAAATGAGCAGTTCTTC; CDR3aa: CASSYSRGNEQFF
j_gene: TRBJ1-5; d_gene: -; abundance: few; v_gene: TRBV7-9; CDR3nt: TGTGCCAGCAGACCCTCGGGGGATGGTCAGCCCCAGCATTTT; CDR3aa: CASRPSGDGQPQHF
j_gene: TRBJ2-2; d_gene: TRBD1; abundance: -; v_gene: TRBV15; CDR3nt: TGTGCCACCAGCAGATCCCCCGGGACAGTCCACACCGGGGAGCTGTTTTTT; CDR3aa: CATSRSPGTVHTGELFF
j_gene: TRBJ1-1; d_gene: -; abundance: once; v_gene: TRBV5-1; CDR3nt: TGCGCCAGCAGCTTGGCCGTCAGGGAGAACACTGAAGCTTTCTTT; CDR3aa: CASSLAVRENTEAFF
j_gene: TRBJ1-5; d_gene: TRBD1; abundance: few; v_gene: TRBV2; CDR3nt: TGTGCCAGCGCCATGGACAGGGGAGGATATAGCAATCAGCCCCAGCATTTT; CDR3aa: CASAMDRGGYSNQPQHF
j_gene: TRBJ2-7; d_gene: -; abundance: few; v_gene: TRBV10-1; CDR3nt: TGCGCCAGCAGTGAGATGTGGACCTACGAGCAGTACTTC; CDR3aa: CASSEMWTYEQYF
j_gene: TRBJ1-6; d_gene: TRBD1; abundance: few; v_gene: TRBV20-1; CDR3nt: TGCAGTGCGGAGGACAGGGGGCTCAATTCACCCCTCCACTTT; CDR3aa: CSAEDRGLNSPLHF
j_gene: TRBJ1-1; d_gene: -; abundance: -; v_gene: TRBV2; CDR3nt: TGTGCCAGCAGTGGGGTCTACACTGAAGCTTTCTTT; CDR3aa: CASSGVYTEAFF
j_gene: TRBJ2-3; d_gene: TRBD1; abundance: few; v_gene: TRBV12-3/TRBV12-4; CDR3nt: TGTGCCAGCAGTCGGGACAGGGGGTGGGATACGCAGTATTTT; CDR3aa: CASSRDRGWDTQYF
j_gene: TRBJ1-1; d_gene: TRBD1; abundance: -; v_gene: TRBV5-1; CDR3nt: TGCGCCAGCAGGTCGGGGACAGGGGGCACTGAAGCTTACTTT; CDR3aa: CASRSGTGGTEAYF
j_gene: TRBJ2-2; d_gene: -; abundance: many; v_gene: TRBV10-3; CDR3nt: TGTGCCATCAGTGAGTCAAAACGCACCGGGGAGCTGTTTTTT; CDR3aa: CAISESKRTGELFF
j_gene: TRBJ1-5; d_gene: -; abundance: -; v_gene: TRBV7-2; CDR3nt: TGTGCCAGCAGGCCGGGCGGCCCTAGCAATCAGCCCCAGCATTTT; CDR3aa: CASRPGGPSNQPQHF
j_gene: TRBJ2-3; d_gene: -; abundance: -; v_gene: TRBV6-1; CDR3nt: TGTGCCAGCAGCCGGTTGTCTGCGGGGAACACAGATACGCAGTATTTT; CDR3aa: CASSRLSAGNTDTQYF
j_gene: TRBJ2-7; d_gene: -; abundance: few; v_gene: TRBV25-1; CDR3nt: TGTGCCAGCAGTGACCAGTCAGGGAAATCCTACGAGCAGTACTTC; CDR3aa: CASSDQSGKSYEQYF
j_gene: TRBJ2-7; d_gene: -; abundance: -; v_gene: TRBV13; CDR3nt: TGTGCCAGCAGCTTAGTACGGGGGCGAAGCTCCTACGAGCAGTACTTC; CDR3aa: CASSLVRGRSSYEQYF
j_gene: TRBJ2-2; d_gene: -; abundance: few; v_gene: TRBV4-2; CDR3nt: TGTGCCAGCAGCTTCCGACTAGGGACGAACACCGGGGAGCTGTTTTTT; CDR3aa: CASSFRLGTNTGELFF